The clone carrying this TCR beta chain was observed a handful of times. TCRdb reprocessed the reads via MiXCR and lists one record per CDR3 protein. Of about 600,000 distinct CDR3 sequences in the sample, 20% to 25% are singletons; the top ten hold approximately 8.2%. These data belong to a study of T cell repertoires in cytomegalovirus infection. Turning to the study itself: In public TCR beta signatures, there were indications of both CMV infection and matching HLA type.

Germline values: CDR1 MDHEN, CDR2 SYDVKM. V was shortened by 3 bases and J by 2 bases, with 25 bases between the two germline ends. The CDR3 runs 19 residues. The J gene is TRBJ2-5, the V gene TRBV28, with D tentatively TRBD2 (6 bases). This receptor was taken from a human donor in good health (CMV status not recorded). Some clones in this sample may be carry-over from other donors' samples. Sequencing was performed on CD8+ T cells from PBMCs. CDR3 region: CASSFELLEGLPAQETQYF. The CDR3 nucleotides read TGTGCCAGCAGTTTCGAGTTACTGGAGGGCCTACCCGCGCAAGAGACCCAGTACTTC.